The rows below give T cell receptor beta chains drawn from one sample of a study of blood T cell repertoires in COVID-19. Using immunoSEQ multiplex PCR, the repertoire was profiled, and TCRdb retains in-frame clones only, with some absent. The sample has around 320,000 clones, 70% to 90% seen once. The sample was peripheral blood. Receptors originate from a woman in her 30s who had recovered from COVID-19. CDR3s include the opening cysteine and the closing phenylalanine or tryptophan. D genes are given only for firm matches. Size values are once, few and many counts, or a class for expanded clones, and some rows have none.

size,D,V,J,DNA,CDR3
-,TRBD2,TRBV18,TRBJ2-7,TGTGCCAGCTCCCGGGGGGATTCCTACGAGCAGTACTTC,CASSRGDSYEQYF
-,-,TRBV5-1,TRBJ2-2,TGCGCCAGCAGCTTGCGGGGGTTCGACACCGGGGAGCTGTTTTTT,CASSLRGFDTGELFF
-,-,TRBV19,TRBJ1-1,TGTGCCAGTAGTAGCCAAGGGGCCGGGAGAACTGAAGCTTTCTTT,CASSSQGAGRTEAFF
few,-,TRBV23-1,TRBJ2-7,TGCGCCAGCAGTCAATCGAAAGGGGTGGCCTACGAGCAGTACTTC,CASSQSKGVAYEQYF
-,TRBD1,TRBV3-1/TRBV3-2,TRBJ1-4,TGTGCCAGCAGCCAACGCCCCAACAGGGGGCTGCGTGAAAAACTGTTTTTT,CASSQRPNRGLREKLFF
-,-,TRBV5-1,TRBJ1-4,TGCGCCAGCAGCCTGGACAGAGGGGAAAAACTGTTTTTT,CASSLDRGEKLFF
-,TRBD1,TRBV7-6,TRBJ1-2,TGTGCCAGCAGCTTAGCCCCAGGGGGCTCGGATGGCTACACCTTC,CASSLAPGGSDGYTF
-,-,TRBV7-2,TRBJ1-6,TGTGCCAGCAGCAGTCTAGGGGGCTATAATTCACCCCTCCACTTT,CASSSLGGYNSPLHF
-,TRBD1,TRBV5-1,TRBJ2-3,TGCGCCAGCAATCTCGGACAGGGGACAGATACGCAGTATTTT,CASNLGQGTDTQYF
-,-,TRBV27,TRBJ1-4,TGTGCCACCTCGTCCCTCAGCCAGGGGGAAAAACTGTTTTTT,CATSSLSQGEKLFF
-,TRBD1,TRBV19,TRBJ2-7,TGTGCCAGTAGTAGGGACAGCGCCTACGAGCAGTACTTC,CASSRDSAYEQYF
once,-,TRBV7-3,TRBJ2-2,TGTGCCAGCAGCTTCCAGGGGCCGAGCTATGCCGGGGAGCTGTTTTTT,CASSFQGPSYAGELFF
-,TRBD1,TRBV6-5,TRBJ2-7,TGTGCCAGCAGTTACAGGGGGCCCGAGTCCTACGAGCAGTACTTC,CASSYRGPESYEQYF
-,TRBD1,TRBV7-8,TRBJ1-5,TGTGCCAGCAGCCCGGGACAGGGGGCGAACAATCAGCCCCAGCATTTT,CASSPGQGANNQPQHF
-,-,TRBV19,TRBJ1-3,TGTGCCAGTAGGGCTGGGGCCTCTGGAAACACCATATATTTT,CASRAGASGNTIYF
once,TRBD1,TRBV15,TRBJ1-4,TGTGCCACCAGCAGAGGGACAGGCGGTTCTGTAACTAATGAAAAACTGTTTTTT,CATSRGTGGSVTNEKLFF
-,-,TRBV5-1,TRBJ2-7,TGCGCCAGCAGCTTGGCCAAGGGGGATCCCAAGGAGCAGTACTTC,CASSLAKGDPKEQYF
-,-,TRBV4-3,TRBJ2-7,TGCGCCAGCAGCCAAGCCCGGGGAGTAAACTACGAGCAGTACTTC,CASSQARGVNYEQYF
-,TRBD2,TRBV15,TRBJ2-3,TGTGCCACCAGCTTCCAGCGGGGTCCCACAGATACGCAGTATTTT,CATSFQRGPTDTQYF
-,TRBD1,TRBV4-2,TRBJ1-4,TGTGCCAGCAGCCAAGTCCCGGGACAGGGCCAGGGGGAAAAACTGTTTTTT,CASSQVPGQGQGEKLFF
-,-,TRBV3-1/TRBV3-2,TRBJ2-7,TGTGCCAGCAGCCAAGACTTTCCCTACGAGCAGTACTTC,CASSQDFPYEQYF
-,-,TRBV3-1/TRBV3-2,TRBJ1-2,TGTGCCAGCAGCCAATCGGGGGGACACGGCTACACCTTC,CASSQSGGHGYTF